Below are 19 T cell receptor beta chains sequenced from a single sample in a study of blood T cell repertoires in COVID-19 (dated by TCRdb to the early 2020s). Library preparation used the immunoSEQ multiplex PCR assay. The table comes from immuneACCESS by way of TCRdb, which keeps in-frame sequences with V and J called. Part of the clones is missing from these tables; in studies checked, under half for an unresolved V gene and the rest for unknown reasons. Within this sample are about 71,000 clones, with roughly 87% of them counted one time only. 7% to 10% of the sample comes from the top ten. The source material was peripheral blood. The receptors derive from a man aged 45 to 65 with active COVID-19.

This chain joins TRBV7-2 and TRBJ1-6, with D tentatively TRBD1 (5 bases). Germline V lookup: CDR1 SGHTA, CDR2 FQGNSA. This CDR3 spans 14 amino acids. Trimming left V 1 base short and J 7 bases short, with 8 bases between. This chain's CDR3 is CASSLVGGNSPLHF. CDR3 coding DNA: TGTGCCAGCAGCTTAGTGGGGGGAAATTCACCCCTCCACTTT.

V usage is TRBV4-1 and J usage is TRBJ1-1, with D tentatively TRBD1 (5 bases). This CDR3 contains 14 residues. V was clipped by 1 base and J by 0 bases, with 6 bases between them. The germline gives CDR1 MGHRA, CDR2 YSYEKL. The CDR3 is CASSQGQLNTEAFF. As DNA, the CDR3 is TGCGCCAGCAGCCAAGGACAGTTGAACACTGAAGCTTTCTTT.

The gene calls are TRBV20-1 and TRBJ1-1; D not resolved. This CDR3 has 11 amino acids. Germline loops: CDR1 DFQATT, CDR2 SNEGSKA (reference sequence). V lost 5 bases, J lost 4 bases, and 8 bases lay in between. The CDR3 coding sequence is TGCAGTGCTCCTACTAGCACTGAAGCTTTCTTT. It yields the protein CSAPTSTEAFF.

The chain is built from TRBV6-5 and TRBJ2-5, with D tentatively TRBD2 (7 bases). The CDR3 is 15 amino acids. Trimming removed 6 bases at V and 5 bases at J, with 19 bases between. Looked up from germline, CDR1 is MNHEY and CDR2 is SVGAGI. The CDR3 spells CASRPRGAGTETQYF. DNA for the CDR3: TGTGCCAGCAGGCCTCGGGGGGCCGGAACGGAGACCCAGTACTTC.

In this sample, this clone turned up once. The J gene is TRBJ2-1, the V gene TRBV5-1; TRBD2 aligns across 9 bases. Germline CDR1 SGHRS, CDR2 YFSETQ. The CDR3 is made up of 15 amino acids. The ends lost 4 bases at V and 3 bases at J; junction bases unmatched: 5. CDR3 loop: CASSRLADSYNEQFF. The CDR3 nucleotides are TGCGCCAGCAGCAGACTAGCGGATAGCTACAATGAGCAGTTCTTC.

This sequence joins TRBV18 and TRBJ1-1; TRBD1 aligns across 9 bases. Trimming cost V 3 bases and J 4 bases; bases outside gene matches: 9. CDR1 and CDR2 from the germline V gene are KGHSH and LQKENI. CDR3 size: 16 residues. The CDR3 nucleotides are TGTGCCAGCTCACCCCGACAGGGGGGGGCGGCCACTGAAGCTTTCTTT. The encoded protein is CASSPRQGGAATEAFF.

This chain links TRBV9 with TRBJ2-3; 7 bases are shared with TRBD2. CDR3 length equals 16 residues. Trimming cost V 1 base and J 0 bases; bases outside gene matches: 5. From germline, CDR1 is SGDLS and CDR2 YYNGEE. CDR3 residues: CASSVRAGTSTDTQYF. CDR3 in DNA: TGTGCCAGCAGCGTACGAGCGGGGACTAGCACAGATACGCAGTATTTT.

The V call is TRBV5-1, the J call TRBJ2-1; TRBD1 agrees at 7 bases. With V trimmed by 6 bases and J by 4 bases, 7 bases remained unmatched. CDR1 and CDR2 (germline): SGHRS, YFSETQ. CDR3 length: 14 residues. CDR3 protein: CASTSGDSYNEQFF. The DNA for the CDR3 is TGCGCCAGCACATCCGGGGACAGTTACAATGAGCAGTTCTTC.

This clone was counted once. The chain couples TRBV3-1 (or the pseudogene TRBV3-2) to TRBJ2-7, with TRBD1 matching over 7 bases. This CDR3 comprises 13 residues. Unmatched junction bases numbered 2, after V lost 4 bases and J lost 2 bases. The germline V gene has CDR1 LGHDT and CDR2 YNNKEL (reference sequence). The CDR3 here is CASSRQGPYEQYF. The CDR3 region has the DNA TGTGCCAGCAGCCGACAGGGTCCCTACGAGCAGTACTTC.

The rearrangement links TRBV5-5 to TRBJ2-7, with 8 bases identical to TRBD1. The CDR3 is 14 residues long. V shed 1 base and J 3 bases; nucleotides not matched to a gene: 3. Germline V gene lookup returns CDR1 SGHKS and CDR2 YYEKEE (reference sequence). This CDR3 is CASSLPGGLYEQYF. CDR3 DNA: TGTGCCAGCAGCTTGCCAGGGGGCCTCTACGAGCAGTACTTC.

The gene calls are TRBV9 and TRBJ2-3, with 7 bases fitting TRBD2. The CDR3 has 16 amino acids. V trimming: 0 bases; J trimming: 0 bases; junction bases outside the gene matches: 4. Germline V gene data show CDR1 as SGDLS and CDR2 as YYNGEE. CDR3 sequence: CASSVEGGGSTDTQYF. In DNA, the CDR3 is TGTGCCAGCAGCGTAGAAGGCGGGGGTAGCACAGATACGCAGTATTTT.

The chain couples TRBV12-3 or TRBV12-4 to TRBJ1-1, with D possibly being TRBD1 (6 bases). This CDR3 is built from 13 residues. V lost 7 bases to trimming and J lost 4 bases, with 13 bases between them. The CDR3 loop is CASTTGGATEAFF. The DNA for the CDR3 is TGTGCCAGCACCACTGGGGGGGCCACTGAAGCTTTCTTT.

In this sample, this clone is medium-sized (0.01 to 0.1%). This sequence joins TRBV5-6 and TRBJ1-2; 8 nucleotides align to TRBD1. Germline CDR1 and CDR2: SGHDT and YYEEEE. CDR3 length: 13 residues. V was clipped by 3 bases and J by 8 bases; unmatched bases: 6. The CDR3 region is CASSSRGREGYTF. DNA of the CDR3: TGTGCCAGCAGCTCCAGGGGGCGTGAAGGCTACACCTTC.

The chain recombines TRBV11-3 with TRBJ2-3, with TRBD2 as a possible D gene (6 bases). Trimming removed 1 base at V and 4 bases at J, with 6 bases between. CDR1 SGHNT and CDR2 YENEEA come from the germline V gene. The CDR3 length is 13 residues. CDR3 nucleotides: TGTGCCAGCAGCTTAGCGGGGGCAGATACGCAGTATTTT. Residues: CASSLAGADTQYF.

The chain has TRBV5-4 and TRBJ1-3, with D unclear. The germline CDR1 and CDR2 sequences are SGHNT and YYREEE (reference sequence). The CDR3 runs to 11 residues. Trimming stripped 9 bases from V and 0 bases from J, with 4 bases between. CDR3 protein: CATSSGNTIYF. The CDR3 coding sequence is TGTGCCACCTCCTCTGGAAACACCATATATTTT.

The chain combines TRBV30 with TRBJ2-5; the D call may be TRBD1 or TRBD2 (5 bases each). The V gene lost 5 bases and the J gene lost 4 bases, with 14 bases spanning the gap. Germline V gene lookup returns CDR1 GTSNPN and CDR2 SVGIG (reference sequence). The CDR3 has 13 amino acids. The CDR3 nucleotides are TGTGCCTGGGGGGGTTTGTCGGGAGAGACCCAGTACTTC. Its translation is CAWGGLSGETQYF.

This sequence joins TRBV10-1 and TRBJ2-2, with TRBD1 matching 10 bases. From germline, CDR1 is WNHNN and CDR2 SYGVQD (reference sequence). The CDR3 spans 15 residues. V lost 5 bases, J lost 3 bases, and 3 bases stayed unmatched. Here the CDR3 reads CASSQDRGHTGELFF. CDR3 bases: TGCGCCAGCAGTCAAGACAGGGGGCACACCGGGGAGCTGTTTTTT.

This clone was observed once. The rearrangement uses TRBV9 and TRBJ2-3; D ambiguous. Germline CDR1 reads SGDLS; CDR2 reads YYNGEE. CDR3 size: 12 residues. Between the trimmed V and J ends, which lost 1 base and 5 bases, there was a span of 5 bases. The CDR3 is CASSVSGDTQYF. The CDR3 region has the DNA TGTGCCAGCAGCGTATCGGGAGATACGCAGTATTTT.

In DNA, the CDR3 is TGTGCCAGTAGTATGCGGGGACTAGCGACACCGTCCTACAATGAGCAGTTCTTC. This encodes CASSMRGLATPSYNEQFF. The chain combines TRBV19 with TRBJ2-1, with 10 bases matching TRBD2. V was pared by 3 bases and J by 1 base, with 9 bases of the junction left unmatched. From germline, CDR1 is LNHDA and CDR2 SQIVND (reference sequence). This CDR3 is built from 18 residues.